These T cell receptor beta chains were read from a single sample in a study of glioma-infiltrating T cells. MiXCR was run by TCRdb on the multiplex PCR reads, yielding one entry per CDR3 protein. The sample holds a few hundred thousand distinct CDR3 sequences, roughly two fifths seen once. The sample taken for sequencing was glioma tissue, nonneoplastic brain tissue, or PBMCs (not recorded which). All receptors come from a human donor with low-grade glioma or glioblastoma, undergoing nonglioma brain surgery, or in good health (not recorded which). CDR3s include the opening cysteine and the closing phenylalanine or tryptophan. A D gene is named only where the DNA matches it firmly. Some rows mark clone size as missing; the rest say once, few, many or name a class of expanded clone.

J gene	V gene	clone size	D gene	CDR3 protein	CDR3 DNA
TRBJ2-3	TRBV7-3	few	TRBD2	CASSPFGAGGMADTQYF	TGTGCCAGCAGCCCCTTTGGAGCGGGAGGTATGGCAGATACGCAGTATTTT
TRBJ2-7	TRBV28	-	TRBD2	CASSFPRILEREQYEQYF	TGTGCCAGCAGTTTCCCTAGAATTTTGGAGCGGGAGCAGTACGAGCAGTACTTC
TRBJ1-5	TRBV2	-	-	CASSSQVNQPQHF	TGTGCCAGCAGTTCACAGGTTAATCAGCCCCAGCATTTT
TRBJ2-1	TRBV27	many	TRBD2	CASSFLAGGDNEQFF	TGTGCCAGCAGTTTCCTAGCGGGAGGGGACAATGAGCAGTTCTTC
TRBJ2-2	TRBV6-1	-	-	CASTKTGSGTGELFF	TGTGCCAGCACGAAAACAGGTTCCGGTACCGGGGAGCTGTTTTTT
TRBJ2-7	TRBV29-1	-	-	CSVGGRDDEQYF	TGCAGCGTTGGGGGCAGGGACGACGAGCAGTACTTC
TRBJ2-3	TRBV7-7	many	TRBD2	CASSSGLAGTDTQYF	TGTGCTAGCAGCTCGGGACTAGCGGGCACAGATACGCAGTATTTT
TRBJ1-5	TRBV12-3/TRBV12-4	few	-	CASSGARQYSNQPQHF	TGTGCCAGCTCTGGGGCGAGGCAGTATAGCAATCAGCCCCAGCATTTT
TRBJ2-1	TRBV6-2/TRBV6-3	few	-	CASSYRKGTRINNEQFF	TGTGCCAGCAGTTACCGGAAGGGGACACGGATAAACAATGAGCAGTTCTTC
TRBJ2-2	TRBV7-9	few	-	CASSFAGNTGELFF	TGTGCCAGCAGCTTTGCCGGGAACACCGGGGAGCTGTTTTTT
TRBJ2-3	TRBV20-1	many	TRBD1	CSAGQARGDTQYF	TGCAGTGCTGGACAGGCGAGGGGGGATACGCAGTATTTT
TRBJ1-1	TRBV5-1	-	-	CASSLATQGGGTEAFF	TGCGCCAGCAGCTTGGCCACTCAGGGAGGAGGGACTGAAGCTTTCTTT
TRBJ2-1	TRBV29-1	-	TRBD1	CSAPGQGFRSYNEQFF	TGCAGCGCCCCGGGACAGGGGTTTAGGTCCTACAATGAGCAGTTCTTC
TRBJ2-1	TRBV6-2/TRBV6-3	many	-	CASSYGYGGVNEQFF	TGTGCCAGCAGTTACGGGTACGGTGGGGTAAATGAGCAGTTCTTC
TRBJ2-1	TRBV4-1	-	-	CASSPRESGIASYNEQFF	TGCGCCAGCAGCCCGCGGGAAAGTGGGATAGCCTCCTACAATGAGCAGTTCTTC
TRBJ2-1	TRBV4-2	few	-	CASSQEGSGNEQFF	TGTGCCAGCAGCCAAGAAGGATCGGGCAATGAGCAGTTCTTC
TRBJ2-3	TRBV28	-	TRBD1	CASSYTLGQGAIGTFGAQYF	TGTGCCAGCAGCTATACCCTCGGACAGGGGGCTATTGGGACCTTTGGAGCCCAGTATTTT
TRBJ2-5	TRBV5-1	-	-	CASSRGAAQETQYF	TGCGCCAGCTCGAGAGGGGCCGCCCAGGAGACCCAGTACTTC
TRBJ1-6	TRBV7-8	many	TRBD1	CASSQGRGIRNSPLHF	TGTGCCAGCAGCCAAGGCAGGGGGATTAGGAATTCACCCCTCCACTTT
TRBJ2-5	TRBV7-9	few	-	CASRGAETQYF	TGTGCCAGCAGAGGCGCAGAGACCCAGTACTTC
TRBJ2-5	TRBV7-6	few	-	CASSRTVETQYF	TGTGCCAGCAGCCGGACAGTAGAGACCCAGTACTTC
TRBJ2-7	TRBV28	-	-	CASSFLGRQAYEQYF	TGTGCCAGCAGTTTCCTTGGTCGACAGGCCTACGAGCAGTACTTC
TRBJ1-1	TRBV28	-	-	CASSLTLGGAEAFF	TGTGCCAGCAGTTTGACCCTGGGTGGCGCTGAAGCTTTCTTT
TRBJ1-5	TRBV19	-	-	CASSIGTGWGPQHF	TGTGCCAGTAGTATAGGCACAGGATGGGGACCCCAGCATTTT
TRBJ2-1	TRBV27	-	TRBD2	CASSFLGGGNEQFF	TGTGCCAGCAGTTTTCTTGGGGGGGGGAATGAGCAGTTCTTC
TRBJ2-1	TRBV19	-	-	CASSIEWDNEQFF	TGTGCCAGTAGTATAGAGTGGGACAATGAGCAGTTCTTC
TRBJ2-2	TRBV2	-	-	CASSRYYTGELFF	TGTGCCAGCAGTCGCTATTACACCGGGGAGCTGTTTTTT
TRBJ1-2	TRBV27	many	TRBD1	CASSLDRDRNYGYTF	TGTGCCAGCAGTTTGGACCGGGACAGGAACTATGGCTACACCTTC
TRBJ1-3	TRBV27	-	TRBD1	CASRQAGGSGNTIYF	TGTGCCAGCAGGCAGGCAGGGGGGTCTGGAAACACCATATATTTT
TRBJ2-1	TRBV28	few	TRBD2	CASLKAGGHVSEQFF	TGTGCCAGCCTTAAAGCGGGAGGGCACGTTAGTGAGCAGTTCTTC
TRBJ2-7	TRBV12-3/TRBV12-4	-	-	CASSLRGAFYGQYF	TGTGCCAGCAGTTTAAGGGGGGCGTTTTACGGGCAGTACTTC
TRBJ1-2	TRBV7-2	few	TRBD1	CASSLEARTGGDGYTF	TGTGCCAGCAGCTTAGAGGCCCGGACAGGGGGCGATGGCTACACCTTC
TRBJ2-5	TRBV27	many	-	CAKGEALGVETQYF	TGTGCTAAGGGGGAAGCTTTGGGAGTCGAGACCCAGTACTTC
TRBJ1-3	TRBV29-1	-	TRBD1	CSVSPGTGLGNTIYF	TGCAGCGTATCCCCCGGGACAGGTTTGGGAAACACCATATATTTT
TRBJ2-4	TRBV4-1	-	TRBD1	CTSSQDLDRLYF	TGCACCAGCAGCCAAGATTTGGACAGGTTGTACTTC
TRBJ2-7	TRBV28	-	TRBD1	CASSPPPTGFSYEQYF	TGTGCCAGCAGTCCACCCCCGACAGGGTTCTCCTACGAGCAGTACTTC
TRBJ1-5	TRBV4-1	-	-	CASRVETTGNQPQHF	TGCGCCAGCAGAGTGGAAACGACGGGCAATCAGCCCCAGCATTTT
TRBJ1-2	TRBV20-1	-	-	CSASRQANYGYTF	TGCAGTGCTAGCAGACAGGCCAACTATGGCTACACCTTC
TRBJ2-5	TRBV6-5	-	TRBD1	CASSSTGVVTEYF	TGTGCCAGCAGTTCGACAGGGGTTGTGACCGAGTACTTC
TRBJ2-6	TRBV28	few	TRBD1	CASSSFRDRYSGANVLTF	TGTGCCAGCAGTTCCTTCCGGGACAGGTATTCTGGGGCCAACGTCCTGACTTTC
TRBJ1-3	TRBV28	few	-	CASSRTDLGNTIYF	TGTGCCAGCAGTCGGACGGACCTTGGAAACACCATATATTTT
TRBJ1-6	TRBV6-1	many	-	CASSLVSGDSPLHF	TGTGCCAGCAGCCTTGTGTCAGGAGATTCACCCCTCCACTTT
TRBJ1-5	TRBV12-3/TRBV12-4	few	-	CASSLTPSNQPQHF	TGTGCCAGCAGCTTAACTCCTAGCAATCAGCCCCAGCATTTT
TRBJ2-7	TRBV28	-	TRBD2	CASSGEEAGGPYEQYF	TGTGCCAGCAGTGGAGAGGAAGCGGGAGGGCCCTACGAGCAGTACTTC
TRBJ1-6	TRBV7-2	-	TRBD1	CASSYGQGAGNSPLHF	TGTGCCAGCAGCTACGGACAGGGGGCCGGTAATTCACCCCTCCACTTT
TRBJ2-2	TRBV6-6	-	-	CASREGHFLTGELFF	TGTGCCAGCAGGGAGGGACACTTCCTGACCGGGGAGCTGTTTTTT
TRBJ1-5	TRBV24-1	-	-	CATSDWKFLSNQPQHF	TGTGCCACCAGTGATTGGAAGTTTCTTAGCAATCAGCCCCAGCATTTT
TRBJ1-6	TRBV28	-	-	CASSLSNRDLYNSPLHF	TGTGCCAGCAGTTTAAGCAACAGGGACCTATATAATTCACCCCTCCACTTT
TRBJ2-7	TRBV2	many	TRBD2	CASKASGSSYEQYF	TGTGCCAGCAAGGCTAGCGGGAGTTCCTACGAGCAGTACTTC
TRBJ2-1	TRBV20-1	-	TRBD2	CSARDRGGRVSNEQFF	TGCAGTGCTAGAGATCGTGGCGGGAGGGTATCGAATGAGCAGTTCTTC
TRBJ2-1	TRBV6-1	-	TRBD1	CASSCEGAPDNEQFF	TGTGCCAGCAGTTGCGAGGGGGCCCCCGACAATGAGCAGTTCTTC
TRBJ2-5	TRBV14	-	-	CASSQNLRETQYF	TGTGCCAGCAGCCAAAACCTGAGAGAGACCCAGTACTTC
TRBJ2-7	TRBV29-1	-	TRBD2	CSVSGTSGSYEQYF	TGCAGCGTATCCGGGACTAGCGGCTCCTACGAGCAGTACTTC
TRBJ1-4	TRBV29-1	-	-	CSVEGARNDEKLFF	TGCAGCGTTGAAGGGGCCCGGAACGATGAAAAACTGTTTTTT
TRBJ2-1	TRBV24-1	-	-	CATSDRASEQFF	TGTGCCACCAGTGATAGGGCGAGTGAGCAGTTCTTC
TRBJ2-1	TRBV6-2/TRBV6-3	-	-	CASSHVRDYLGAGDYNERFF	TGTGCCAGCAGTCACGTACGGGACTATTTGGGGGCGGGGGACTACAATGAGCGGTTCTTC
TRBJ2-1	TRBV6-2/TRBV6-3	-	TRBD2	CASSYRLAGAEQFF	TGTGCCAGCAGTTACAGACTAGCGGGAGCTGAGCAGTTCTTC
TRBJ1-2	TRBV15	many	TRBD1	CATSRDQGAYGYTF	TGTGCCACCAGCAGAGATCAGGGGGCCTATGGCTACACCTTC
TRBJ1-2	TRBV6-5	-	-	CASTKSEGSPGYGYTF	TGTGCCAGCACCAAATCAGAGGGGTCGCCGGGCTATGGCTACACCTTC